The clone carrying this T cell receptor beta chain occurred a few times. TCRdb analysed the 5' RACE reads with MiXCR anew, one entry per CDR3 protein. In the table there are roughly 170,000 distinct CDR3 sequences, roughly a tenth of which are singletons. V dropped 3 bases and J dropped 11; count of bases not matched to a gene: 10. This CDR3 has 14 amino acids. The source of the sample is a study of T cells after yellow fever vaccination. Sample: CD8+ T cells sorted from PBMCs, taken 45 days after the yellow fever booster vaccination. The chain employs TRBV12-3 or TRBV12-4 and TRBJ2-1; TRBD2 agrees at 7 bases. The origin of this receptor is a man younger than 35 who received the YFV17D yellow fever vaccine. The CDR3 DNA follows: TGTGCCAGCAGTTTCTCTAGCGGCCCTGGCCAGCAGTTCTTC. Translated: CASSFSSGPGQQFF.